Listed here are 14 T cell receptor beta chains from one sample, sequenced in a study of shared clonotypes between healthy human individuals. Profiled with immunoSEQ multiplex PCR; TCRdb holds only in-frame clones, not every one. The data contain about 2 million clones, 90% to 95% of them singletons. The sequencing sample was made of naive CD4+ T cells sorted from blood. The subset denotes: CD45RA+ positively selected. The origin of the receptors is a young man in good health.

The chain joins TRBV7-2 to TRBJ1-6, with TRBD1 identical over 7 bases. Germline V gene sequence: CDR1 SGHTA, CDR2 FQGNSA. This CDR3 region has 15 residues. After removal of 2 bases from V and 6 bases from J, the junction contained 4 bases not matched to a gene. CDR3 sequence reads: CASSLRGQFNSPLHF. CDR3 bases: TGTGCCAGCAGCTTAAGGGGACAGTTTAATTCACCCCTCCACTTT. Variable domain in full (rest from reference TRBV7-2 and TRBJ1-6): GAGVSQSPSNKVTEKGKDVELRCDPISGHTALYWYRQSLGQGLEFLIYFQGNSAPDKSGLPSDRFSAERTGGSVSTLTIQRTQQEDSAVYLCASSLRGQFNSPLHFGNGTRLTVT.

The chain has TRBV7-8 and TRBJ2-7; possible D gene TRBD1, 6 bases. V was trimmed by 5 bases and J by 3 bases, leaving 14 bases between them. Germline loops: CDR1 SGHVS, CDR2 FQNEAQ. The CDR3 runs to 14 residues. This CDR3 reads CASSEVGQNYEQYF. Here the CDR3 DNA reads TGTGCCAGCAGCGAGGTGGGACAAAACTACGAGCAGTACTTC.

J is TRBJ2-1 and V is TRBV5-1, with a possible D match to TRBD1 (5 bases). Trimming took 0 bases from V and 0 from J, leaving 7 bases between them. Germline CDR1 is SGHRS and CDR2 is YFSETQ. This CDR3 comprises 15 residues. CDR3 sequence reads: CASSLADTSYNEQFF. CDR3 in DNA: TGCGCCAGCAGCTTGGCGGACACCTCCTACAATGAGCAGTTCTTC.

The chain uses TRBV11-1 and TRBJ1-6; D remains ambiguous. CDR1 and CDR2 from the germline V gene are SGHAT and FQDESV (reference sequence). Trimming took 1 base from V and 5 from J, leaving 3 bases between them. This CDR3 contains 13 residues. CDR3 sequence reads: CASSLVDNSPLHF. CDR3 nucleotide sequence: TGTGCCAGCAGCTTAGTGGATAATTCACCCCTCCACTTT.

This chain uses TRBV5-4 with TRBJ2-5, with 10 bases that match TRBD1. The end of the DNA aligns better with TRBJ2-7, so the J call may be wrong. This CDR3 comprises 15 residues. Germline V lookup: CDR1 SGHNT, CDR2 YYREEE (reference sequence). In nucleotides, the CDR3 is TGTGCCAGCATCATCGCCGGGACAGGGGATTACGAGCAGTACTTC. Translated, it gives CASIIAGTGDYEQYF.

The gene calls are TRBV11-2 and TRBJ1-4; 9 positions match TRBD1. The germline CDR1 and CDR2 sequences are SGHAT and FQNNGV. With 3 bases clipped from V and 8 bases from J, the junction kept 7 bases outside the gene matches. CDR3 length: 15 amino acids. This CDR3 reads CASSFQGTGMEKLFF. CDR3 nucleotide sequence: TGTGCCAGCAGCTTTCAGGGGACAGGGATGGAAAAACTGTTTTTT.

This chain joins TRBV6-1 and TRBJ2-1; D is ambiguous. CDR1 is MNHNS and CDR2 is SASEGT in the germline V gene. The CDR3 extends over 16 amino acids. V lost 3 bases to trimming and J lost 5 bases, with 17 bases between them. This CDR3 reads CASSDGPNSSNNEQFF. Written as DNA, the CDR3 is TGTGCCAGCAGTGATGGCCCGAATAGCAGCAACAATGAGCAGTTCTTC.

The chain recombines TRBV5-1 with TRBJ1-3; 9 bases fit TRBD1. Germline V gene lookup returns CDR1 SGHRS and CDR2 YFSETQ. The CDR3 runs to 16 residues. The junction had 6 bases not matched to a gene; V was cut back by 4 bases and J by 1 base. The CDR3 region is CASSPRTGASGNTIYF. In nucleotides, the CDR3 is TGCGCCAGCAGCCCCCGGACAGGGGCATCTGGAAACACCATATATTTT.

J is TRBJ2-7 and V is TRBV13; 10 nucleotides align to TRBD2. This CDR3 is built from 14 residues. The trim removed 4 bases at V and 5 bases at J, leaving 5 bases unmatched. Germline V gene sequence: CDR1 PRHDT, CDR2 FYEKMQ (reference sequence). DNA of the CDR3: TGTGCCAGCAGCTCAGCGGGGGGGCCGAACGAGCAGTACTTC. This encodes CASSSAGGPNEQYF.

CDR3 DNA sequence: TGTGCCAGCAGTGTCCAGGATGATAACTATGGCTACACCTTC. It codes for CASSVQDDNYGYTF. The V call is TRBV6-1, the J call TRBJ1-2; D is unresolved. V was cut by 4 bases and J by 1 base, with 10 bases left in between. From germline, CDR1 is MNHNS and CDR2 SASEGT. The CDR3 sequence is 14 residues long.

This chain uses TRBV9 with TRBJ2-1; no reliable D call. Trimming shortened V by 0 bases and J by 7 bases, and 14 bases separated the two germline ends. From germline, CDR1 is SGDLS and CDR2 YYNGEE. CDR3 length equals 15 residues. The CDR3 DNA follows: TGTGCCAGCAGCGTAGCGACGGACGTTCTTAATGAGCAGTTCTTC. This encodes CASSVATDVLNEQFF.

The J gene is TRBJ2-1, the V gene TRBV28; weak D call: TRBD2 (5 bases). This CDR3 has 12 residues. The ends were cut back, 4 bases at V and 8 bases at J, with 9 bases in the middle. Germline CDR1 and CDR2: MDHEN and SYDVKM. As DNA, the CDR3 is TGTGCCAGCAGTTCGACTATGTATGAGCAGTTCTTC. Translating it yields CASSSTMYEQFF.

The chain has TRBV25-1 and TRBJ2-3; D is ambiguous. Per germline, CDR1 MGHDK and CDR2 SYGVNS. The CDR3 contains 14 residues. The germline V and J ends were trimmed by 5 bases and 4 bases, with 13 bases remaining between them. This CDR3 reads CASSHLDGADTQYF. CDR3 nucleotide sequence: TGTGCCAGCAGTCACCTGGACGGCGCAGATACGCAGTATTTT. Full variable domain (outside the CDR3, taken from reference TRBV25-1 and TRBJ2-3): EADIYQTPRYLVIGTGKKITLECSQTMGHDKMYWYQQDPGMELHLIHYSYGVNSTEKGDLSSESTVSRIRTEHFPLTLESARPSHTSQYLCASSHLDGADTQYFGPGTRLTVL.

The CDR3 bases are TGTGCCAGCAGTGATGCAGGGAGCTCTGGAAACACCATATATTTT. This gives the protein CASSDAGSSGNTIYF. The V gene is TRBV25-1, the J gene TRBJ1-3; possibly TRBD1 for D (5 bases). The CDR3 has 15 residues. In germline, CDR1 is MGHDK, CDR2 SYGVNS. V was trimmed by 3 bases and J by 0 bases, leaving 9 bases between them.